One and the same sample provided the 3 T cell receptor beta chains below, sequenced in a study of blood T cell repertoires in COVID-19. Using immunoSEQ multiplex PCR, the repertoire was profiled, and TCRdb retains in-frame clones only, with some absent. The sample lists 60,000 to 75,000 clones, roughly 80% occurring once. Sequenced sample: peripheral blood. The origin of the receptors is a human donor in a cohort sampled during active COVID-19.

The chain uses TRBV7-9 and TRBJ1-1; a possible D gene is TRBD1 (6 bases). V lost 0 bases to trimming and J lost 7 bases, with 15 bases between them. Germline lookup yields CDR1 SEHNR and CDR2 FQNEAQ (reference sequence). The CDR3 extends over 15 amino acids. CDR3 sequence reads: CASSLAGGRFDEAFF. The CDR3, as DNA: TGTGCCAGCAGCTTAGCGGGGGGGCGATTTGATGAAGCTTTCTTT.

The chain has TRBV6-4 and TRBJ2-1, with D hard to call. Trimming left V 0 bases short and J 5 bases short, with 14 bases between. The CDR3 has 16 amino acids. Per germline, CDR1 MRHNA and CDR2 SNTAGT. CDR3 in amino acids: CASSDSLRIENNEQFF. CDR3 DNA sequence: TGTGCCAGCAGTGACTCGTTGAGAATTGAGAACAATGAGCAGTTCTTC.

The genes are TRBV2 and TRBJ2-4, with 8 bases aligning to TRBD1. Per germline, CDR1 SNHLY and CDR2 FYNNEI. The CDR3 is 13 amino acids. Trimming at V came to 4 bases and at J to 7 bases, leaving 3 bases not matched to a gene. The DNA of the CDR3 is TGTGCCAGCAGTGGGAGACAGGGGAACATTCAGTACTTC. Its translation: CASSGRQGNIQYF.